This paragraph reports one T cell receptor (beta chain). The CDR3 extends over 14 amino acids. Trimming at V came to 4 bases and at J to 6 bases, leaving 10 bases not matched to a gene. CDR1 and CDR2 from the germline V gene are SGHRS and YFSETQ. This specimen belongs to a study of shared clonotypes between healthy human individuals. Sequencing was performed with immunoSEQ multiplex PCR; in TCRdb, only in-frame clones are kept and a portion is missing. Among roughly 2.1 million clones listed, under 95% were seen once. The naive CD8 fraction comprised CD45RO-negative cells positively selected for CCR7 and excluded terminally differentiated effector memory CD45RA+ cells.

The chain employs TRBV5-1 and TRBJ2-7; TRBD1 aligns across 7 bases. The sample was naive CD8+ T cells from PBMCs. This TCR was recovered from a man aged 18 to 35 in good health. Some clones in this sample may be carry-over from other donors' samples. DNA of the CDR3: TGCGCCAGCAGCACCGGGGACAGATTGTTCGAGCAGTACTTC. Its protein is CASSTGDRLFEQYF. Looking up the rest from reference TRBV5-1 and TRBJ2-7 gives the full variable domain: KAGVTQTPRYLIKTRGQQVTLSCSPISGHRSVSWYQQTPGQGLQFLFEYFSETQRNKGNFPGRFSGRQFSNSRSEMNVSTLELGDSALYLCASSTGDRLFEQYFGPGTRLTVT.